Following are 17 T cell receptor beta chains from one sample sequenced in a study of T cells in Graves' hyperthyroidism and ophthalmopathy. The CDR3 regions of TCR beta were amplified from RNA transcripts. During a first-round RT-PCR of the TCR CDR3, the HTBI primer set was used. TCRdb fed the multiplex PCR reads into MiXCR, producing one record per CDR3 protein. The sample lists about 500,000 distinct CDR3 sequences, approximately 16% occurring once. Input material: blood. These receptors were collected from a young woman with Graves' ophthalmopathy.

This clonotype was observed many times. The chain couples TRBV18 to TRBJ2-5; 9 positions match TRBD2. V lost 5 bases, J lost 5 bases, and 12 bases stayed unmatched. The CDR3 is 16 residues long. Germline CDR1 and CDR2: KGHSH and LQKENI. The CDR3 DNA reads TGTGCCAGCTCATCCGTTAGCGGGAGAGGAGTGGAGACCCAGTACTTC. It encodes CASSSVSGRGVETQYF.

The sample holds many counts of this clonotype. The V call is TRBV6-5, the J call TRBJ2-3; TRBD1 aligns across 7 bases. The CDR3 consists of 15 residues. Germline assignment: CDR1 MNHEY and CDR2 SVGAGI. The ends lost 0 bases at V and 4 bases at J; junction bases unmatched: 4. The CDR3 here is CASSYSQGVADTQYF. The DNA of the CDR3 is TGTGCCAGCAGTTACTCCCAGGGGGTGGCAGATACGCAGTATTTT.

This clonotype came up many times. This sequence joins TRBV27 and TRBJ2-7, with D tentatively TRBD1 or TRBD2 (5 bases each). CDR1 and CDR2 from the germline V gene are MNHEY and SMNVEV (reference sequence). The CDR3 totals 16 residues. V gave up 3 bases and J gave up 2 bases, with 17 bases separating them. The CDR3 sequence: CASSFDEGQLPYEQYF. In DNA, the CDR3 is TGTGCCAGCAGTTTTGACGAGGGGCAGCTCCCCTACGAGCAGTACTTC.

This clonotype was seen many times. J is TRBJ1-5 and V is TRBV12-3 or TRBV12-4; D is uncertain. Deletions cut 3 bases from V and 5 bases from J, with 5 bases between. The CDR3 runs to 12 residues. The CDR3 bases are TGTGCCAGCAGTTTGGCGGATCAGCCCCAGCATTTT. This sequence encodes CASSLADQPQHF.

This clonotype showed up many times. V gene TRBV5-1 combines with J gene TRBJ2-1; possibly TRBD2 for D (6 bases). The CDR3 spans 14 residues. V was cut by 0 bases and J by 3 bases, with 7 bases left in between. CDR1 and CDR2 from the germline V gene are SGHRS and YFSETQ. CDR3 residues: CASSLAGLYNEQFF. The CDR3 DNA reads TGCGCCAGCAGCTTGGCGGGACTCTACAATGAGCAGTTCTTC.

The rearrangement joins TRBV7-9 to TRBJ2-1, with TRBD1 matching over 10 bases. The CDR3 contains 15 residues. Germline CDR1 is SEHNR and CDR2 is FQNEAQ (reference sequence). V shed 1 base, J shed 8 bases, and the junction held 5 bases outside the gene matches. CDR3 residues: CASSLEGQGTDEQFF. The CDR3 region has the DNA TGTGCCAGCAGCTTAGAGGGACAGGGGACCGATGAGCAGTTCTTC.

This sequence joins TRBV28 and TRBJ1-5, with 7 nucleotides matching TRBD1. V shed 3 bases and J 7 bases; nucleotides not matched to a gene: 9. The CDR3 is 15 amino acids. The germline V gene encodes CDR1 MDHEN and CDR2 SYDVKM. Here the CDR3 reads CASSFLRGLNQPQHF. Written as DNA, the CDR3 is TGTGCCAGCAGTTTCTTGAGGGGGCTCAACCAGCCCCAGCATTTT. Combining the CDR3 with reference TRBV28 and TRBJ1-5 gives the whole variable domain DVKVTQSSRYLVKRTGEKVFLECVQDMDHENMFWYRQDPGLGLRLIYFSYDVKMKEKGDIPEGYSVSREKKERFSLILESASTNQTSMYLCASSFLRGLNQPQHFGDGTRLSIL.

Concerning this clonotype: Given a much more abundant clone one base away, this may be a read error. The gene calls are TRBV6-5 and TRBJ2-7; the D is unclear. The germline CDR1 and CDR2 sequences are MNHEY and SVGAGI. The CDR3 sequence is 18 residues long. Here the CDR3 reads CTISSAGRSKMGTYEQYF. DNA for the CDR3: TGTACCATCAGTTCTGCCGGACGGTCGAAAATGGGGACCTACGAGCAGTACTTC.

The table lists this clonotype with many counts. V is TRBV20-1 and J is TRBJ2-1, with D possibly TRBD1 on 6 matching bases. The germline V gene encodes CDR1 DFQATT and CDR2 SNEGSKA (reference sequence). V was clipped by 0 bases and J by 7 bases, with 16 bases between them. The CDR3 length is 15 residues. The CDR3 loop is CSARDGGRRFNEQFF. The DNA of the CDR3 is TGCAGTGCTAGAGATGGGGGCCGGAGATTTAATGAGCAGTTCTTC.

Of note for this clonotype: One end of the junction does not line up with germline, which may come from a read error. This sequence joins TRBV12-3 or TRBV12-4 and TRBJ2-7, with TRBD1 matching 9 bases. CDR3 size: 16 residues. This chain's CDR3 is CASSYTGTGSSYERYF. In nucleotides, the CDR3 is TGTGCCAGCAGCTATACCGGGACAGGGAGTTCCTACGAGCGGTACTTC.

V usage is TRBV28 and J usage is TRBJ2-7; a weak D match, TRBD1 (6 bases). The germline V gene has CDR1 MDHEN and CDR2 SYDVKM. The ends were cut back, 5 bases at V and 7 bases at J, with 18 bases in the middle. The CDR3 has 14 amino acids. CDR3 sequence reads: CASSVGTPLREQYF. The CDR3 DNA reads as TGTGCCAGCAGTGTCGGGACACCCCTTAGGGAGCAGTACTTC.

This clonotype was observed a handful of times. This rearrangement joins TRBV5-6 to TRBJ1-5; 7 bases line up with TRBD1. The germline gives CDR1 SGHDT, CDR2 YYEEEE. V lost 4 bases and J lost 6; bases outside the gene matches: 10. This CDR3 is built from 15 residues. Here the CDR3 DNA reads TGTGCCAGCAGCACCGACAGGGAAGTCGGTCAGCCCCAGCATTTT. Amino acids: CASSTDREVGQPQHF.

This clonotype was recorded many times. J is TRBJ2-7 and V is TRBV5-1; D is unclear. Germline loops: CDR1 SGHRS, CDR2 YFSETQ. This CDR3 comprises 14 residues. Between the trimmed V and J ends, which lost 0 bases and 2 bases, there was a span of 9 bases. The CDR3, as DNA: TGCGCCAGCAGCTTGGATAACAGACCCTACGAGCAGTACTTC. It codes for CASSLDNRPYEQYF. The full variable domain, in which reference TRBV5-1 and TRBJ2-7 provide the parts outside the CDR3, is KAGVTQTPRYLIKTRGQQVTLSCSPISGHRSVSWYQQTPGQGLQFLFEYFSETQRNKGNFPGRFSGRQFSNSRSEMNVSTLELGDSALYLCASSLDNRPYEQYFGPGTRLTVT.

The rearrangement links TRBV6-5 to TRBJ1-6, with D possibly matching TRBD1 (5 bases). Per the germline V gene, CDR1 is MNHEY and CDR2 is SVGAGI. The CDR3 loop spans 15 amino acids. Trimming cost V 1 base and J 9 bases, with 13 bases left between them. The CDR3 region is CASSYLGEIGSPLHF. The CDR3 DNA reads TGTGCCAGCAGTTACTTAGGGGAGATAGGTTCACCCCTCCACTTT.

There are many counts of this clonotype. The J gene is TRBJ1-1, the V gene TRBV9; a weak D match, TRBD1 (5 bases). V lost 2 bases and J lost 4, with 9 bases in between. Germline V lookup: CDR1 SGDLS, CDR2 YYNGEE. This CDR3 comprises 13 residues. The CDR3 DNA sequence: TGTGCCAGCAGCGTGGGGCCTCTCACTGAAGCTTTCTTT. Its protein product is CASSVGPLTEAFF.

This clonotype was recorded at least ten times. The rearrangement uses TRBV20-1 and TRBJ2-7; a weak D match, TRBD2 (6 bases). Germline values: CDR1 DFQATT, CDR2 SNEGSKA (reference sequence). The germline V and J ends were trimmed by 5 bases and 1 base, with 12 bases remaining between them. The CDR3 runs to 13 residues. The CDR3 spells CSAGMDYSYEQYF. DNA of the CDR3: TGCAGTGCTGGAATGGACTATTCCTACGAGCAGTACTTC.

This clonotype was recorded many times. This rearrangement joins TRBV20-1 to TRBJ2-3, with a tentative D call TRBD1 (6 bases). Germline-derived CDR1 and CDR2 are DFQATT and SNEGSKA (reference sequence). This CDR3 contains 16 residues. Trimming removed 2 bases at V and 2 bases at J, with 17 bases between. The CDR3 sequence: CSARPLPGHLTDTQYF. The CDR3 DNA reads as TGCAGTGCTAGACCCCTACCGGGACACCTCACAGATACGCAGTATTTT.